The 24 T cell receptor beta chains given below trace back to one sample, sequenced in a study of Graves' ophthalmopathy and Graves' hyperthyroidism. Transcripts of RNA were the source for amplifying TCR beta CDR3 regions. RT-PCR with HTBI primers came first, then second-round multiplex PCR. TCRdb reprocessed the multiplex PCR reads with MiXCR, giving one entry per CDR3 protein. The table records 650,000 to 800,000 distinct CDR3 sequences, more than 40% of them present only once. Input material: peripheral blood. These receptors came from an adult man with Graves' ophthalmopathy.

Note on this clonotype: Sequence at one end of the junction differs from germline and may be a read error. This chain joins TRBV29-1 and TRBJ1-5; 12 positions match TRBD1. CDR3 size: 15 residues. Per the germline V gene, CDR1 is SQVTM and CDR2 is ANQGSEA. CDR3 protein: CSVGGQGAYNEPQHF. The CDR3 nucleotides are TGCAGCGTTGGGGGACAGGGGGCATACAATGAGCCCCAGCATTTT.

This chain uses TRBV15 with TRBJ2-5; 7 positions match TRBD1. In germline, CDR1 is LNHNV, CDR2 YYDKDF (reference sequence). V trimming: 1 base; J trimming: 2 bases; junction bases outside the gene matches: 4. CDR3 length equals 15 residues. The CDR3 nucleotides read TGTGCCACCAGCAGAGGTAGCAGGGGGCAAGAGACCCAGTACTTC. It yields the protein CATSRGSRGQETQYF.

CDR3 protein: CASTIDSYNEQYF. The CDR3 DNA sequence: TGTGCCAGCACCATCGACAGCTACAATGAGCAGTACTTC. The chain employs TRBV7-2 and TRBJ2-5, with a possible D match to TRBD1 (5 bases). V lost 7 bases and J 11 bases, leaving 20 bases between the germline ends. Germline V CDR1 and CDR2: SGHTA, FQGNSA. This CDR3 is built from 13 residues.

This clonotype was observed a few times. The chain couples TRBV5-1 to TRBJ2-2; a possible D gene is TRBD1 (6 bases). The CDR3 is 15 residues long. Trimming removed 1 base from V and 5 bases from J, with 12 bases in between. CDR1 and CDR2 from the germline V gene are SGHRS and YFSETQ. The CDR3 DNA reads TGCGCCAGCAGCTTGAGGTGGGGGCGAACCGGGGAGCTGTTTTTT. This encodes CASSLRWGRTGELFF.

At least ten counts were recorded for this clonotype. V is TRBV5-8 and J is TRBJ1-2; D not certain. V gave up 6 bases and J gave up 5 bases, with 17 bases separating them. The CDR3 runs 14 residues. Per germline, CDR1 SGHTS and CDR2 YDEGEE. The CDR3: CASNNRRVEYGYTF. CDR3 nucleotides: TGTGCCAGCAACAATCGACGGGTGGAATATGGCTACACCTTC.

This clonotype has at least ten counts. The chain carries TRBV11-2 and TRBJ1-1; 7 nucleotides match TRBD1. Trimming cost V 2 bases and J 5 bases; bases outside gene matches: 8. The V gene's germline CDR1 is SGHAT and CDR2 FQNNGV. The CDR3 loop spans 15 amino acids. The CDR3 nucleotides are TGTGCCAGCAGCTTACGTCGGCAGGGGGGGACTGAAGCTTTCTTT. Translation: CASSLRRQGGTEAFF.

This clonotype appeared many times. The rearrangement uses TRBV12-3 or TRBV12-4 and TRBJ2-5; D may correspond to TRBD1 or TRBD2 (5 bases each). CDR3 length: 13 residues. Trimming removed 6 bases from V and 3 bases from J, with 11 bases in between. CDR3 amino acids: CASSRGPEETQYF. The CDR3 DNA reads TGTGCCAGCAGCCGGGGACCAGAAGAGACCCAGTACTTC.

The chain is built from TRBV29-1 and TRBJ1-4, with 7 bases fitting TRBD1. Germline CDR1 SQVTM, CDR2 ANQGSEA. J lost 10 bases, V lost 0 bases, and 8 bases had no gene match. CDR3 size: 14 residues. The CDR3 bases are TGCAGCGTTGAAGAGGTCAGGGGGGAAGGAAAACTGTTTTTT. It codes for CSVEEVRGEGKLFF.

This clonotype was found a few times. The chain has TRBV12-3 or TRBV12-4 and TRBJ2-2; 10 positions match TRBD1. The CDR3 totals 15 residues. Trimming took 3 bases from V and 6 from J; bases not matched to a gene: 4. The CDR3 protein is CASSFDRGRAGELFF. The CDR3 coding sequence is TGTGCCAGCAGTTTTGACAGGGGGCGCGCCGGGGAGCTGTTTTTT.

J is TRBJ1-1 and V is TRBV20-1, with D perhaps TRBD1 (6 bases). This CDR3 spans 16 amino acids. Germline CDR1 reads DFQATT; CDR2 reads SNEGSKA (reference sequence). The V and J ends lost 6 bases and 3 bases respectively, with 23 bases between them. The CDR3 DNA reads TGCAGTGCGAATCGAAGATGGGGGGGCGCGGACACTGAAGCTTTCTTT. This sequence encodes CSANRRWGGADTEAFF.

Concerning this clonotype itself: Being one base from a much bigger clone, this may be a read error. The chain recombines TRBV7-3 with TRBJ2-5; D tentatively reads TRBD1 or TRBD2 (5 bases each). With the DNA end fitting TRBJ2-7 better, the J assignment may be wrong. This CDR3 comprises 13 residues. Germline loops: CDR1 SGHTA, CDR2 FQGTGA. The CDR3 spells CASSQNGGTEQYF. CDR3 DNA sequence: TGTGCCAGCAGCCAGAATGGGGGTACCGAGCAGTACTTC.

This rearrangement joins TRBV2 to TRBJ2-7; 7 bases fit TRBD2. After removal of 7 bases from V and 0 bases from J, the junction contained 6 bases not matched to a gene. Germline lookup yields CDR1 SNHLY and CDR2 FYNNEI. The CDR3 loop spans 14 amino acids. CDR3 amino acids: CASTLAPYSYEQYF. The CDR3 coding sequence is TGTGCCAGCACACTAGCGCCCTACTCCTACGAGCAGTACTTC. The full variable domain, rest sourced from reference TRBV2 and TRBJ2-7, is EPEVTQTPSHQVTQMGQEVILRCVPISNHLYFYWYRQILGQKVEFLVSFYNNEISEKSEIFDDQFSVERPDGSNFTLKIRSTKLEDSAMYFCASTLAPYSYEQYFGPGTRLTVT.

V usage is TRBV20-1 and J usage is TRBJ2-7, with 7 bases identical to TRBD2. Losses at the gene ends were 6 bases for V and 2 bases for J; bases not matched to a gene: 10. Germline V gives CDR1 DFQATT, CDR2 SNEGSKA (reference sequence). This CDR3 region has 14 residues. DNA for the CDR3: TGCAGTGCACTAATCAGCGGGGCGGCCTACGAGCAGTACTTC. Its protein product is CSALISGAAYEQYF.

Ten or more counts support this clonotype. The chain has TRBV24-1 and TRBJ1-1; 7 bases are shared with TRBD1. CDR1 and CDR2 (germline): KGHDR, SFDVKD. J lost 4 bases, V lost 7 bases, and 5 bases had no gene match. This CDR3 region has 13 residues. This chain's CDR3 is CATREGATTEAFF. As DNA, the CDR3 is TGTGCCACCAGGGAGGGGGCCACCACTGAAGCTTTCTTT.

This clonotype was seen many times. The chain uses TRBV5-1 and TRBJ1-1; no reliable D call. The CDR3 contains 14 residues. V lost 1 base to trimming and J lost 5 bases, with 12 bases between them. In germline, CDR1 is SGHRS, CDR2 YFSETQ. The CDR3 protein is CASSLLLEGTEAFF. The CDR3 nucleotides are TGCGCCAGCAGCTTGTTATTGGAGGGAACTGAAGCTTTCTTT.

V usage is TRBV2 and J usage is TRBJ1-6; possibly TRBD1 for D (6 bases). The CDR3 consists of 14 residues. V gave up 7 bases and J gave up 11 bases, with 18 bases separating them. Germline V gene lookup returns CDR1 SNHLY and CDR2 FYNNEI. CDR3 sequence reads: CASTQGGTGTPLHF. As DNA, the CDR3 is TGTGCCAGCACCCAAGGGGGTACAGGGACACCCCTCCACTTT.

V gene TRBV7-9 combines with J gene TRBJ2-1, with 11 bases lining up with TRBD2. In germline, CDR1 is SEHNR, CDR2 FQNEAQ (reference sequence). J lost 7 bases, V lost 5 bases, and 4 bases had no gene match. This CDR3 contains 14 residues. The DNA of the CDR3 is TGTGCCAGCAGCATACTAGCGGGGGCTAATGAGCAGTTCTTC. Protein product: CASSILAGANEQFF.

This clonotype appeared many times. V and J are TRBV9 and TRBJ1-2, with D perhaps TRBD1 (5 bases). Per the germline V gene, CDR1 is SGDLS and CDR2 is YYNGEE. This CDR3 region has 14 residues. Trimming took 0 bases from V and 4 from J, leaving 10 bases between them. The chain's CDR3 is CASSVDGRVYGYTF. CDR3 DNA sequence: TGTGCCAGCAGCGTAGATGGCAGGGTCTATGGCTACACCTTC.

This clonotype appeared a few times. V usage is TRBV5-6 and J usage is TRBJ1-3; 9 bases agree with TRBD1. CDR1 is SGHDT and CDR2 is YYEEEE in the germline V gene. V gave up 4 bases and J gave up 3 bases; unmatched junction bases: 11. The CDR3 is 17 amino acids. CDR3: CASSITGTGFSGNTIYF. DNA of the CDR3: TGTGCCAGCAGCATAACCGGGACAGGGTTTAGTGGAAACACCATATATTTT. The full variable domain, rest sourced from reference TRBV5-6 and TRBJ1-3, is DAGVTQSPTHLIKTRGQQVTLRCSPKSGHDTVSWYQQALGQGPQFIFQYYEEEERQRGNFPDRFSGHQFPNYSSELNVNALLLGDSALYLCASSITGTGFSGNTIYFGEGSWLTVV.

This clonotype was found many times. This rearrangement joins TRBV19 to TRBJ1-1; 9 bases match TRBD1. J lost 6 bases, V lost 4 bases, and 6 bases had no gene match. The CDR3 runs to 14 residues. Germline-derived CDR1 and CDR2 are LNHDA and SQIVND (reference sequence). CDR3 loop: CASSRTGGRAEAFF. Here the CDR3 DNA reads TGTGCCAGTAGTAGAACAGGGGGCAGGGCTGAAGCTTTCTTT.

Comments on this clonotype: At one of its ends the junction is not consistent with the germline gene, which may arise from a read error. The CDR3 DNA reads as TGTGCCAGCAGTTACTCGGTTTGGGATTACGAGCAGTACTTC. This translates into CASSYSVWDYEQYF. The genes are TRBV10-3 and TRBJ2-7; D not resolved. This CDR3 is built from 14 residues. Per the germline V gene, CDR1 is ENHRY and CDR2 is SYGVKD.

The chain combines TRBV9 with TRBJ2-2; 7 positions agree with TRBD1. This CDR3 contains 15 residues. V lost 4 bases to trimming and J lost 5 bases; unmatched junction nucleotides: 8. In germline, CDR1 is SGDLS, CDR2 YYNGEE. The CDR3 spells CASSLGQDGTGELFF. The CDR3 coding sequence is TGTGCCAGCAGCCTCGGACAGGACGGGACCGGGGAGCTGTTTTTT.

As concerns this clonotype: Given a much more abundant clone one base away, this may be a read error. The chain uses TRBV24-1 and TRBJ1-2, with 8 bases aligning to TRBD1. In germline, CDR1 is KGHDR, CDR2 SFDVKD. This CDR3 spans 14 amino acids. V lost 6 bases, J lost 4 bases, and 6 bases stayed unmatched. The CDR3 DNA reads TGTGCCACCAGTTCCGGACAGGGCTTCTATGGCTACACCTTC. Protein product: CATSSGQGFYGYTF.

This clonotype has a count of ten or more. The rearrangement uses TRBV7-3 and TRBJ2-2, with TRBD2 matching over 7 bases. Germline trimming cut 5 bases from V and 5 bases from J; bases unmatched to any gene: 11. CDR1 is SGHTA and CDR2 is FQGTGA in the germline V gene. This CDR3 is built from 16 residues. CDR3 sequence: CASSPTGREGTGELFF. CDR3 sequence (DNA): TGTGCCAGCAGCCCAACGGGCAGGGAGGGAACCGGGGAGCTGTTTTTT.